Detailed here is one T cell receptor (beta chain). The data were taken from a study of spatial heterogeneity in lung cancer. Overall study context: Donation came from 70 or so patients with untreated early-stage non-small cell lung cancer. When available, follow-up PBMC samples taken a median of about two years after resection were sequenced. Raw reads showed each unique TCR and UMI combination turning up more than ten times on average.

The CDR3 spans 16 residues. Looked up from germline, CDR1 is LNHDA and CDR2 is SQIVND (reference sequence). Trimming stripped 3 bases from V and 4 bases from J, with 16 bases between. TCRdb reprocessed the 5' RACE reads via MiXCR and lists one record per CDR3 protein. The data show some 41,000 distinct CDR3 sequences, with 20% to 25% seen just once and 6.5% to 9% held by the top ten. As to time point: blood at routine non-recurrence follow-up after resection. Whole RNA, isolated from tumor, nontumor lung or frozen PBMC, was sequenced without prior sorting. This sequence joins TRBV19 and TRBJ1-3; D is possibly TRBD1 (5 bases). The source is a female donor with early-stage non-small cell lung cancer. The input for sequencing was PBMCs, taken at follow-up. Here the CDR3 DNA reads TGTGCCAGTAGTATCCTCTGGGGGGACCAAGGAAACACCATATATTTT. It encodes CASSILWGDQGNTIYF. The full variable domain, rest sourced from reference TRBV19 and TRBJ1-3, is DGGITQSPKYLFRKEGQNVTLSCEQNLNHDAMYWYRQDPGQGLRLIYYSQIVNDFQKGDIAEGYSVSREKKESFPLTVTSAQKNPTAFYLCASSILWGDQGNTIYFGEGSWLTVV.